This TCR beta chain emerged from a study of blood T cell repertoires in COVID-19. The wider study: Nucleic acid was either cDNA or gDNA, and it came from T cells, B-cell-depleted T cells, or PBMCs.

Authors' analysis steps: It was from reference gene primer amplification that nucleated cell counts were estimated. TCRdb's copy holds only in-frame clones and misses some; the assay was immunoSEQ multiplex PCR. V and J calls and clone size follow that table, whereas D and trimming were derived from the DNA. The sample contains roughly 100,000 clones, 65% to 90% of which appear only once. The CDR3 has 15 amino acids. The V gene's germline CDR1 is KGHSH and CDR2 LQKENI. V dropped 6 bases and J dropped 1 base, with 13 bases sitting between them. The sample comprised peripheral blood. The rearrangement joins TRBV18 to TRBJ1-5, with D unresolved. The sequence was collected from a man between 50 and 59 years old with acute or convalescent COVID-19. The CDR3 region has the DNA TGTGCCAGCTCCCCAACAAAGAGGAGCAATCAGCCCCAGCATTTT. This gives the protein CASSPTKRSNQPQHF.